These T cell receptor beta chains were read from a single sample in a study of cytomegalovirus exposure and HLA in healthy donors. Method: immunoSEQ multiplex PCR; TCRdb's copy keeps in-frame clones and lacks some. There are 180,000 or so clones in the sample; about 62% occur only once, and 2.5% to 3.5% lies in the top ten. The specimen was PBMCs. These receptors all stem from a man between 35 and 55 years old in good health and CMV-seronegative. Both conserved end residues are part of each CDR3. The D gene is left open where the match is weak. Not every row has a clone size; where given, it reads once, few, many or a size class.

>TRBJ1-2|TRBV5-1|few|TRBD1|15
TGCGCCAGCAGCTCACGACAGGGGCAGAACTATGGCTACACCTTC
CASSSRQGQNYGYTF
>TRBJ2-1|TRBV19|.|TRBD2|15
TGTGCCAGTATTAAGAGCGGGGGTACCTACAATGAGCAGTTCTTC
CASIKSGGTYNEQFF
>TRBJ2-1|TRBV7-3|.|TRBD2|15
TGTGCCAGCAGCCTTAGCGGGAATTTGGTAAATGAGCAGTTCTTC
CASSLSGNLVNEQFF
>TRBJ2-2|TRBV5-6|once|.|16
TGTGCCAGCAGCTTGGTCGGCAGGGCGAACACCGGGGAGCTGTTTTTT
CASSLVGRANTGELFF
>TRBJ1-5|TRBV28|.|.|16
TGTGCCAGCAGTTTGCGGCAGGGCTATAGCAATCAGCCCCAGCATTTT
CASSLRQGYSNQPQHF
>TRBJ2-7|TRBV6-1|once|.|12
TGTGCCAGCAGTGCTGGGCTTGGCGAGCAGTACTTC
CASSAGLGEQYF
>TRBJ1-2|TRBV14|.|.|14
TGTGCCAGCAGCCCCCAACAGGGTGTGGGCGGCTACACCTTC
CASSPQQGVGGYTF
>TRBJ2-3|TRBV30|few|.|14
TGTGCCTGGAGTCCCGGGACTCGCACAGATACGCAGTATTTT
CAWSPGTRTDTQYF
>TRBJ2-7|TRBV11-3|.|.|13
TGTGCCAGCAGCTTAGATAAGAGCTACGAGCAGTACTTC
CASSLDKSYEQYF
>TRBJ1-4|TRBV4-1|few|.|15
TGCGCCAGCAGCCCACAGGGTACAACTAATGAAAAACTGTTTTTT
CASSPQGTTNEKLFF
>TRBJ2-5|TRBV14|.|TRBD2|17
TGTGCCAGCTCAACGGGGGGACTAGCGGGAGAAGCGGAGACCCAGTACTTC
CASSTGGLAGEAETQYF
>TRBJ2-3|TRBV5-8|.|TRBD2|15
TGTGCCAGCAGCCAAGTAGCGGGAGGGACAGATACGCAGTATTTT
CASSQVAGGTDTQYF
>TRBJ2-7|TRBV30|few|.|15
TGTGCCTGGAGTAAAGAGACAGCCGGCTCCTACGAGCAGTACTTC
CAWSKETAGSYEQYF
>TRBJ2-5|TRBV5-1|.|.|13
TGCGCCAGCAGCCGGGACACCCAAGAGACCCAGTACTTC
CASSRDTQETQYF
>TRBJ2-7|TRBV27|few|TRBD2|15
TGTGCCAGCAGTTTACGACTAGCGGGAGTATACGAGCAGTACTTC
CASSLRLAGVYEQYF
>TRBJ1-2|TRBV2|few|TRBD1|14
TGTGCCAGCAGGGATCCGGACAGGCATTATGGCTACACCTTC
CASRDPDRHYGYTF
>TRBJ1-3|TRBV6-1|.|.|13
TGTGCCAGCAACCCAGGGGTTTCGAACACCATATATTTT
CASNPGVSNTIYF
>TRBJ1-2|TRBV25-1|.|.|13
TGTGCCAGCAGTAAGGGGCCTAACTATGGCTACACCTTC
CASSKGPNYGYTF
>TRBJ2-2|TRBV25-1|.|TRBD1|14
TGTGCCAGCAGTAACAGGGGGCTCACCGGGGAGCTGTTTTTT
CASSNRGLTGELFF
>TRBJ1-1|TRBV28|once|TRBD1|15
TGTGCCAGCAGTTCTTTGGCAGGGGGGTACACTGAAGCTTTCTTT
CASSSLAGGYTEAFF
>TRBJ2-2|TRBV7-3|few|.|14
TGTGCCAGCAGCTTGGGCGGGAAGGGCGGGGAGCTGTTTTTT
CASSLGGKGGELFF
>TRBJ2-2|TRBV4-2|few|.|15
TGTGCCAGCAGCCAAGAGAGCGGGAACACCGGGGAGCTGTTTTTT
CASSQESGNTGELFF